These T cell receptor beta chains were read from a single sample in a study of beta chain features in type 1 diabetes. Clones were read by immunoSEQ multiplex PCR, and TCRdb kept only the in-frame ones, dropping some. The sample includes around 430,000 clones, about 32% of them seen just once. The sample consisted of naive CD4+ T cells from blood. The receptors originated from a young man in good health. The CDR3 runs from the conserved cysteine through the conserved F or W.

len,j_gene,v_gene,CDR3aa
15,TRBJ1-4,TRBV30,CAWSVRWQGSEKLFF
13,TRBJ2-7,TRBV25-1,CASSHGQGYEQYF
16,TRBJ1-5,TRBV4-2,CASSQVRGQGPQPQHF
15,TRBJ2-3,TRBV30,CAWSKDPARADTQYF
15,TRBJ1-2,TRBV6-4,CASSAESGGYYGYTF
10,TRBJ2-4,TRBV20-1,CSARVDIQYF
14,TRBJ2-7,TRBV7-9,CASGKTGGAYEQYF
11,TRBJ2-7,TRBV2,CASSVALEEYF
16,TRBJ2-1,TRBV4-3,CASSHFSGRTHNEQFF
13,TRBJ2-3,TRBV5-1,CASSHGGTDTQYF
14,TRBJ2-7,TRBV19,CASSIPGATYEQYF
14,TRBJ2-7,TRBV30,CAWRTGGTYYEQYF
14,TRBJ1-5,TRBV30,CAWSVGALNQPQHF
15,TRBJ2-7,TRBV10-3,CAISEVQRGSYEQYF
14,TRBJ2-5,TRBV29-1,CSVVGWGAAETQYF
13,TRBJ2-5,TRBV30,CAWRYRVTETQYF
16,TRBJ2-1,TRBV18,CASSPTLAGGYNEQFF
16,TRBJ2-1,TRBV9,CASSKLGLTAHNEQFF
11,TRBJ2-1,TRBV7-8,CASSLERQQFF
16,TRBJ2-2,TRBV28,CASSLAARSNTGELFF
13,TRBJ2-3,TRBV27,CASTTYRTDTQYF
16,TRBJ2-6,TRBV4-3,CASSQELGSGANVLTF
15,TRBJ2-3,TRBV4-2,CASSQAGGGTDTQYF
14,TRBJ1-1,TRBV7-2,CASSAQVGNTEAFF
16,TRBJ2-3,TRBV5-1,CASSGDSGRAPDTQYF
12,TRBJ2-1,TRBV5-1,CASSFPGNEQFF
16,TRBJ2-7,TRBV7-9,CASSLPHFEGVSEQYF
17,TRBJ1-2,TRBV7-2,CASSSHTGQGALYGYTF
14,TRBJ2-7,TRBV27,CASSPDRAWGLQYF
10,TRBJ2-7,TRBV2,CASRNYEQYF
14,TRBJ1-4,TRBV30,CAWSRDRENEKLFF
13,TRBJ1-1,TRBV19,CASKWQEGTEAFF